The 28 T cell receptor beta chains listed next were all sequenced from one sample in a study of T cells expressing NK-cell markers. TCRdb re-called the 5' RACE reads and gives one entry per CDR3 protein, without DNA. The listing contains about 140,000 distinct CDR3 sequences. Source material: blood T cells: a sorted CD56 or NKG2C T cell subset, CD4+ or CD8+ T cells, or bulk PBMC T cells (not recorded which). The receptor source for this set is a young man in good health.

The V call is TRBV29-1, the J call TRBJ2-1; checking the TCRdb D call of TRBD1 is not possible without DNA. CDR1 is SQVTM, CDR2 ANQGSEA, per germline. CDR3 length equals 13 residues. CDR3 protein: CSVGGLAYNEQFF.

V gene TRBV20-1 combines with J gene TRBJ2-7; TCRdb outputs TRBD2, but without DNA this stays unchecked. CDR1 is DFQATT and CDR2 is SNEGSKA in the germline V gene (reference sequence). This CDR3 contains 15 residues. The CDR3 region is CSAPEETGLTYEQYF.

The chain is built from TRBV11-2 and TRBJ2-1; without DNA, the TCRdb call of TRBD2 cannot be checked. This CDR3 has 18 amino acids. The germline gives CDR1 SGHAT, CDR2 FQNNGV. The chain's CDR3 is CASSGRIAGGGSYNEQFF.

The rearrangement uses TRBV27 and TRBJ2-7; TCRdb designates TRBD1, a call that cannot be tested without DNA. Germline CDR1 reads MNHEY; CDR2 reads SMNVEV (reference sequence). This CDR3 has 14 residues. The CDR3 here is CASSLLWGGPEQYF.

The chain combines TRBV12-3 or TRBV12-4 with TRBJ2-3; the D call from TCRdb, TRBD2, cannot be confirmed without DNA. CDR3 length: 13 residues. The CDR3 spells CASTSDRTDTQYF.

This sequence joins TRBV6-1 and TRBJ1-2; lacking DNA, the TRBD1 call made by TCRdb goes unchecked. The CDR3 totals 15 residues. Germline lookup yields CDR1 MNHNS and CDR2 SASEGT. This CDR3 is CASSPGVLPTEGYTF.

This chain connects TRBV11-2 to TRBJ2-7; absent DNA, TCRdb's TRBD2 call cannot be checked. CDR1 and CDR2 (germline): SGHAT, FQNNGV. The CDR3 sequence is 15 residues long. The CDR3 reads CASKAGEGTSYEQYF.

The J gene is TRBJ1-6, the V gene TRBV29-1. The CDR3 runs to 11 residues. Germline loops: CDR1 SQVTM, CDR2 ANQGSEA. This CDR3 reads CSVEDEKALHF.

The chain links TRBV28 to TRBJ2-1; TCRdb picks TRBD1, but there is no DNA to check that call. Germline CDR1 is MDHEN and CDR2 is SYDVKM. This CDR3 is 13 amino acids long. The CDR3 loop reads CASTMGQGNEQFF.

The chain recombines TRBV7-7 with TRBJ1-4. This CDR3 has 13 amino acids. The germline gives CDR1 SSHAT, CDR2 FNYEAQ (reference sequence). The chain's CDR3 is CASSSRRRGKLFF.

This chain joins TRBV28 and TRBJ2-7. From germline, CDR1 is MDHEN and CDR2 SYDVKM. The CDR3 spans 19 residues. The CDR3: CASSLFKNPTLTDPYEQYF.

V and J are TRBV12-3 or TRBV12-4 and TRBJ2-1; TCRdb picks TRBD2, but there is no DNA to check that call. The length of the CDR3 is 15 residues. The CDR3 loop is CASSLLLAGGNEQFF.

This rearrangement joins TRBV6-1 to TRBJ2-1; there is no DNA to check the TCRdb D call of TRBD2. The V gene's germline CDR1 is MNHNS and CDR2 SASEGT. The CDR3 runs to 17 residues. CDR3: CASSEAPGGSLGNEQFF.

The gene calls are TRBV20-1 and TRBJ2-1. The V gene's germline CDR1 is DFQATT and CDR2 SNEGSKA (reference sequence). This CDR3 has 12 amino acids. The CDR3 reads CSARRPYNEQFF.

The chain recombines TRBV14 with TRBJ2-5; TCRdb's D gene call, TRBD2, goes unchecked for lack of DNA. Germline CDR1 and CDR2: SGHDN and FVKESK. The length of the CDR3 is 15 residues. This CDR3 reads CASSPRDLGKETQYF.

The chain links TRBV9 to TRBJ2-5; TCRdb lists TRBD1, though no DNA is available to test this call. The CDR3 is 15 amino acids. CDR1 and CDR2 from the germline V gene are SGDLS and YYNGEE. The CDR3 reads CASSAAGTSQETQYF.

This chain links TRBV27 with TRBJ2-5; the D gene TCRdb calls, TRBD1, cannot be checked with no DNA. CDR3 length: 15 residues. The germline gives CDR1 MNHEY, CDR2 SMNVEV (reference sequence). The chain's CDR3 is CASNPGQGAQETQYF.

The chain couples TRBV27 to TRBJ2-1. CDR1 is MNHEY and CDR2 is SMNVEV in the germline V gene (reference sequence). The CDR3 runs 14 residues. Here the CDR3 reads CASSSGVSYNEQFF.

V usage is TRBV24-1 and J usage is TRBJ2-5. The CDR3 is 14 amino acids. Germline V CDR1 and CDR2: KGHDR, SFDVKD. CDR3 amino acids: CATSGMKEDPTQYF.

CDR3 protein: CATSEGAGELFF. The chain carries TRBV24-1 and TRBJ2-2. The germline CDR1 and CDR2 sequences are KGHDR and SFDVKD. The CDR3 covers 12 residues.

The chain couples TRBV29-1 to TRBJ2-3; the TCRdb D gene call, TRBD1, has no DNA to confirm it. In germline, CDR1 is SQVTM, CDR2 ANQGSEA. The CDR3 contains 15 residues. This CDR3 reads CSVAGQGVSTDTQYF.

V is TRBV14 and J is TRBJ2-2; the D call from TCRdb, TRBD1, cannot be confirmed without DNA. This CDR3 has 15 residues. Germline V CDR1 and CDR2: SGHDN, FVKESK. The CDR3 spells CASSHAGGLTGELFF.

This sequence joins TRBV5-4 and TRBJ1-1; checking the TCRdb D call of TRBD1 is not possible without DNA. Germline V gene data show CDR1 as SGHNT and CDR2 as YYREEE (reference sequence). CDR3 length: 12 residues. This CDR3 is CASSAAGAEAFF. Together with reference TRBV5-4 and TRBJ1-1, the CDR3 gives the full variable domain: ETGVTQSPTHLIKTRGQQVTLRCSSQSGHNTVSWYQQALGQGPQFIFQYYREEENGRGNFPPRFSGLQFPNYSSELNVNALELDDSALYLCASSAAGAEAFFGQGTRLTVV.

This rearrangement joins TRBV24-1 to TRBJ2-1; the TCRdb call, TRBD2, lacks DNA for checking. The CDR3 is 19 residues long. The germline V gene has CDR1 KGHDR and CDR2 SFDVKD. The CDR3 region is CATSEFGTSGLSSYNEQFF.

The rearrangement joins TRBV4-2 to TRBJ2-2. Looked up from germline, CDR1 is LGHNA and CDR2 is YNFKEQ. The CDR3 is 13 amino acids. The chain's CDR3 is CASSHSMAGELFF.

V usage is TRBV7-6 and J usage is TRBJ2-1; TCRdb indicates TRBD2, and absent DNA this call remains unverified. The CDR3 consists of 18 residues. The V gene's germline CDR1 is SGHVS and CDR2 FNYEAQ. The chain's CDR3 is CASSLGAGGTSSYNEQFF. The variable domain in full, completed from reference TRBV7-6 and TRBJ2-1, reads GAGVSQSPRYKVTKRGQDVALRCDPISGHVSLYWYRQALGQGPEFLTYFNYEAQQDKSGLPNDRFSAERPEGSISTLTIQRTEQRDSAMYRCASSLGAGGTSSYNEQFFGPGTRLTVL.

This rearrangement joins TRBV7-6 to TRBJ2-2; TCRdb picks TRBD2, but there is no DNA to check that call. CDR3 length equals 17 residues. Germline loops: CDR1 SGHVS, CDR2 FNYEAQ. The CDR3 sequence is CASSYGGGLAGVGELFF.

The gene calls are TRBV12-3 or TRBV12-4 and TRBJ2-7; TCRdb's assignment of TRBD1 cannot be checked, as there is no DNA. This CDR3 is built from 13 residues. The CDR3 loop is CASSLTGSDEQYF.